The entry that follows covers one T cell receptor beta chain sequence. What it recognizes is unknown. Using constant-segment primers, 5'RACE produced TCR alpha and TCR beta cDNA libraries carrying sample barcodes and UMIs. A single record per CDR3 protein comes from TCRdb applying MiXCR to the 5' RACE reads. The sample consists of around 320,000 distinct CDR3 sequences, roughly 21% of them appearing once. The sample belongs to a study of T-cell memory formation after mild COVID-19. The CDR3 is made up of 15 amino acids. The V and J ends lost 3 bases and 3 bases respectively, with 14 bases between them. The germline V gene has CDR1 SGHAT and CDR2 FQNNGV. Study results and caveats: Shrinking CD4+ clones were chiefly CM and EM; CD8+ ones were chiefly EMRA. Contracting clones from day 15 to 85 had balanced CD4/CD8; later expanders favoured CD4+.

Sequencing input: PBMCs or a T cell subset sorted from them (not recorded which). The chain joins TRBV11-2 to TRBJ2-5; D is possibly TRBD1 or TRBD2 (5 bases each). The receptor was derived from a man aged 18 to 30 who had mild COVID-19 (a few samples of this study predate the infection). Cell type and time point are not known. The CDR3 protein is CASSFRWDAEETQYF. CDR3 DNA sequence: TGTGCCAGCAGCTTCCGGTGGGACGCGGAAGAGACCCAGTACTTC. The variable domain in full, completed from reference TRBV11-2 and TRBJ2-5, reads EAGVAQSPRYKIIEKRQSVAFWCNPISGHATLYWYQQILGQGPKLLIQFQNNGVVDDSQLPKDRFSAERLKGVDSTLKIQPAKLEDSAVYLCASSFRWDAEETQYFGPGTRLLVL.